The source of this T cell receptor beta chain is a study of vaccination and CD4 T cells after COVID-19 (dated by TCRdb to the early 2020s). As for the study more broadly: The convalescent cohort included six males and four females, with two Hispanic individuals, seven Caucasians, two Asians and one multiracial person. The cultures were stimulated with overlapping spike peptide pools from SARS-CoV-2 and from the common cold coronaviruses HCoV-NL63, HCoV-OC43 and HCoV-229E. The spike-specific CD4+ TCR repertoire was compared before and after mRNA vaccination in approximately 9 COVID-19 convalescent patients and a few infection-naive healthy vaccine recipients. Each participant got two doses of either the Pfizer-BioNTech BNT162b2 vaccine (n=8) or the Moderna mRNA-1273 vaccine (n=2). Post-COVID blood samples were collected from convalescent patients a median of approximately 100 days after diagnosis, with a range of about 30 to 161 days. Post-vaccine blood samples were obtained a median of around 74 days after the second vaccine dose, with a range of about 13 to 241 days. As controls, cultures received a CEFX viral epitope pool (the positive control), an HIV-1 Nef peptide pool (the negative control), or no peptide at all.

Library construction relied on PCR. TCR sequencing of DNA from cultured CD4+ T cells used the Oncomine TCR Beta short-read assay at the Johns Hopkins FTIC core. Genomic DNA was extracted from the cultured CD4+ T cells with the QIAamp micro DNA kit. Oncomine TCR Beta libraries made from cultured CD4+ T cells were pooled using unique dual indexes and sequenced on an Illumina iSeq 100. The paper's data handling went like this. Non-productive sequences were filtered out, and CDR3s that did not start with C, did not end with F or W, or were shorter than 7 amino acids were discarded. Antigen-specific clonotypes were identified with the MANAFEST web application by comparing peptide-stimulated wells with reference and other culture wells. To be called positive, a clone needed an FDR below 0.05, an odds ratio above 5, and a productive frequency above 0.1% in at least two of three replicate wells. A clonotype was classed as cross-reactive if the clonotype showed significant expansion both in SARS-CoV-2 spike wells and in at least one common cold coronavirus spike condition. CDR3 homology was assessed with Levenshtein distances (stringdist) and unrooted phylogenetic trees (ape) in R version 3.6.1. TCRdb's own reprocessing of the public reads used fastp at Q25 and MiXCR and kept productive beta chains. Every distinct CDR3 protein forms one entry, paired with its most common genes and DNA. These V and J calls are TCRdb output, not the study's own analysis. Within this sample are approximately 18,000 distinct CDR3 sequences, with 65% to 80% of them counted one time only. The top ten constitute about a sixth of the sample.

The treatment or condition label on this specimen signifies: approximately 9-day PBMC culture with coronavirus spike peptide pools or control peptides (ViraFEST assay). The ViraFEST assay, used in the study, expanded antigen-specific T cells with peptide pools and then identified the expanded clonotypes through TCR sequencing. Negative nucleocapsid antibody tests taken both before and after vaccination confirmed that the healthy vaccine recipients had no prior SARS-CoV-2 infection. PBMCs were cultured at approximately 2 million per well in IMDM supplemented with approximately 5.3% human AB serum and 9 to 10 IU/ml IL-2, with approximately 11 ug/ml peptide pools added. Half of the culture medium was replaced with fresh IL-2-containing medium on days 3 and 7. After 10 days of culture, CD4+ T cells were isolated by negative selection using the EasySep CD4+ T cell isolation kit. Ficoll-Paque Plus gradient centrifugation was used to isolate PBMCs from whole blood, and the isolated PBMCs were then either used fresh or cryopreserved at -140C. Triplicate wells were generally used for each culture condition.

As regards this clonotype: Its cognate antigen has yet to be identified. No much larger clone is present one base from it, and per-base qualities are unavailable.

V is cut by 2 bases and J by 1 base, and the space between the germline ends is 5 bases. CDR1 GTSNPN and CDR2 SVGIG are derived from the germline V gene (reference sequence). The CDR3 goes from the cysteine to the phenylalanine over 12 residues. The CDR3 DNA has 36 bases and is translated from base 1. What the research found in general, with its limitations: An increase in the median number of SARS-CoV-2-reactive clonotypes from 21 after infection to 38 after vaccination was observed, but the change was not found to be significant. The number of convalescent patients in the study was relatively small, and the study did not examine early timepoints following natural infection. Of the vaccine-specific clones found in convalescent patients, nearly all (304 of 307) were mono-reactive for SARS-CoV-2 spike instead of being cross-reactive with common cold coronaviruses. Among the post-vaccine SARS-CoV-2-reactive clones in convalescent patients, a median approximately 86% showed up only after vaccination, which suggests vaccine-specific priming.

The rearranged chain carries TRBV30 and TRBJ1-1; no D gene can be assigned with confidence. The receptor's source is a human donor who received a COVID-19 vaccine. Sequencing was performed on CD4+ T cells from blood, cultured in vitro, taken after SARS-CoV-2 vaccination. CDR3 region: CAWSPRNTEAFF. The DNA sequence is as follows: TGTGCCTGGAGTCCCAGGAACACTGAAGCTTTCTTT.